The sequence of this T cell receptor beta chain was determined in a study of cytomegalovirus exposure and HLA in healthy donors. It was with 60 Vbeta and 13 Jbeta primers that the PCR ran. Data came from immunoSEQ multiplex PCR; TCRdb stores just in-frame clones and leaves some out. There are fewer than 250,000 clones in the sample; 75% to 80% occur only once, and around 2% lies in the top ten. CDR1 is SNHLY, CDR2 FYNNEI, per germline. The V end lost 3 bases, the J end lost 1 base, and 6 bases lay between the germline ends. The CDR3 runs to 13 residues. Sequenced sample: PBMCs. This clonotype was obtained from a man younger than 35 in good health and CMV-seronegative. The chain employs TRBV2 and TRBJ1-1, with D unclear. Here the CDR3 DNA reads TGTGCCAGCAGTGAGGGCAGGAACACTGAAGCTTTCTTT. Its translation: CASSEGRNTEAFF.